Listed here are 10 T cell receptor beta chains from one sample, sequenced in a study of CD8 T cells in Susac syndrome. RNA was extracted with the RNeasy kit, and a quantity of about 0.45 to 1 ug was reverse transcribed using random hexamers. TCRdb reprocessed the immunoSEQ multiplex PCR reads with MiXCR, giving one entry per CDR3 protein. The sample has 250,000 to 300,000 distinct CDR3 sequences; approximately 91% are singletons. Source material: CD8+ T cells from PBMCs. The receptor set was obtained from a human donor with multiple sclerosis.

The chain combines TRBV29-1 with TRBJ1-4; the match to TRBD1 covers 8 bases. J was trimmed by 8 bases and V by 4 bases; bases with no gene match: 12. The germline V gene has CDR1 SQVTM and CDR2 ANQGSEA. This CDR3 is 15 amino acids long. DNA of the CDR3: TGCAGCGTTGCGGGACAGGAGGGTCGTGCCGAAAAACTGTTTTTT. Its protein is CSVAGQEGRAEKLFF.

The V and J genes are TRBV7-8 and TRBJ2-1, with 8 bases that match TRBD2. The CDR3 is made up of 19 amino acids. The germline gives CDR1 SGHVS, CDR2 FQNEAQ. V dropped 5 bases and J dropped 0; count of bases not matched to a gene: 15. The CDR3 nucleotides read TGTGCCAGCAGCCCCCGCCCACTAGCGGACCACAGCTCCTACAATGAGCAGTTCTTC. Translating gives CASSPRPLADHSSYNEQFF.

This chain connects TRBV9 to TRBJ2-6; 7 positions agree with TRBD2. The CDR3 length is 14 residues. CDR1 SGDLS and CDR2 YYNGEE come from the germline V gene. After removal of 7 bases from V and 1 base from J, the junction contained 2 bases not matched to a gene. The CDR3 sequence: CASGGSSGANVLTF. In DNA, the CDR3 is TGTGCCAGCGGCGGGAGTTCTGGGGCCAACGTCCTGACTTTC.

V is TRBV27 and J is TRBJ2-1; D ambiguous. The CDR3 is 13 amino acids. CDR1 MNHEY and CDR2 SMNVEV come from the germline V gene (reference sequence). Trimming shortened V by 5 bases and J by 12 bases, and 17 bases separated the two germline ends. This CDR3 reads CASSLHPLYGQFF. Written as DNA, the CDR3 is TGTGCCAGCAGTCTACACCCCCTCTATGGGCAGTTCTTC.

The rearrangement links TRBV2 to TRBJ2-3; D possibly matches TRBD1 or TRBD2 (7 bases each). CDR1 and CDR2 (germline): SNHLY, FYNNEI. Trimming cost V 2 bases and J 9 bases, with 24 bases left between them. This CDR3 has 17 amino acids. The CDR3 is CASSEFGLAEKGATQYF. For the CDR3, the DNA is TGTGCCAGCAGTGAATTTGGGCTAGCGGAGAAGGGGGCGACGCAGTATTTT. The full variable domain, in which reference TRBV2 and TRBJ2-3 provide the parts outside the CDR3, is EPEVTQTPSHQVTQMGQEVILRCVPISNHLYFYWYRQILGQKVEFLVSFYNNEISEKSEIFDDQFSVERPDGSNFTLKIRSTKLEDSAMYFCASSEFGLAEKGATQYFGPGTRLTVL.

The V and J genes are TRBV7-8 and TRBJ2-1; TRBD2 agrees at 13 bases. Trimming removed 5 bases from V and 5 bases from J; junction bases left unmatched: 6. CDR1 is SGHVS, CDR2 FQNEAQ, per germline. This CDR3 comprises 16 residues. For the CDR3, the DNA is TGTGCCAGCAGCCCATGGGGACTAGCGGGAAACAATGAGCAGTTCTTC. It translates to CASSPWGLAGNNEQFF.

The rearrangement uses TRBV4-3 and TRBJ1-1; 7 bases match TRBD1. The CDR3 covers 17 residues. Unmatched junction bases numbered 8, after V lost 0 bases and J lost 1 base. Germline lookup yields CDR1 LGHNA and CDR2 YSLEER. This CDR3 reads CASSQDLPTGENTEAFF. The CDR3 DNA sequence: TGCGCCAGCAGCCAAGATCTCCCCACAGGGGAGAACACTGAAGCTTTCTTT.

V usage is TRBV19 and J usage is TRBJ2-3, with D perhaps TRBD2 (6 bases). The CDR3 sequence is 14 residues long. V lost 6 bases, J lost 4 bases, and 14 bases lay in between. Germline CDR1 LNHDA, CDR2 SQIVND (reference sequence). The CDR3 DNA reads TGTGCCAGTAGCCCAGCCAGGGAGGCAGATACGCAGTATTTT. Its translation: CASSPAREADTQYF.

The sample holds one count of this clonotype. The V and J genes are TRBV28 and TRBJ2-5, with 14 bases matching TRBD2. The trim removed 4 bases at V and 3 bases at J, leaving 13 bases unmatched. This CDR3 comprises 19 residues. The germline gives CDR1 MDHEN, CDR2 SYDVKM. The CDR3 DNA reads TGTGCCAGCAGTTGGAGGACTAGCGGGAGGACCCCCCTCGAAGAGACCCAGTACTTC. Translating it yields CASSWRTSGRTPLEETQYF.

The chain carries TRBV6-2 or TRBV6-3 and TRBJ2-7; unclear D gene. The V gene's germline CDR1 is MNHEY and CDR2 SVGEGT. The CDR3 has 15 amino acids. Trimming took 7 bases from V and 1 from J, leaving 17 bases between them. DNA for the CDR3: TGTGCCAGCACCTTAGGGCCGGGCAGGTCCTACGAGCAGTACTTC. This gives the protein CASTLGPGRSYEQYF.